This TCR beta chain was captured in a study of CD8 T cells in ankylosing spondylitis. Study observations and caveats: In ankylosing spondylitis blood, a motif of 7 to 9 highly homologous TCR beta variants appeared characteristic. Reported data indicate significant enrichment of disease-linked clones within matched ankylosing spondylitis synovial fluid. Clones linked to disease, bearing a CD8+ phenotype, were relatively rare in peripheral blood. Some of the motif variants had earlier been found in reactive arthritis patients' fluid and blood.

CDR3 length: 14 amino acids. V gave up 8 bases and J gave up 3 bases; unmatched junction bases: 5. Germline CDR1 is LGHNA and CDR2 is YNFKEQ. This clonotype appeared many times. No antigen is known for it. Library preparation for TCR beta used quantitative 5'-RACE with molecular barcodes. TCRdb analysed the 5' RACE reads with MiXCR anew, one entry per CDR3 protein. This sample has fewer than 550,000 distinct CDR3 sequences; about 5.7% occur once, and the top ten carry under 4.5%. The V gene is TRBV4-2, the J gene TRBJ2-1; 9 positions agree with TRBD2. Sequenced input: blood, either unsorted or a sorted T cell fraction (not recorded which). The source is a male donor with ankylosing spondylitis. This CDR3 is CASAPSGDYNEQFF. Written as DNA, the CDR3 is TGTGCCAGCGCGCCTAGCGGGGACTACAATGAGCAGTTCTTC.